This T cell receptor (beta chain) appears in the sequencing data of a study of T cells in Graves' hyperthyroidism and ophthalmopathy. From germline, CDR1 is MDHEN and CDR2 SYDVKM. The CDR3 runs to 15 residues. The V gene lost 3 bases and the J gene lost 2 bases, with 8 bases spanning the gap. Overall study findings and caveats: A 13 V-J model separated ophthalmopathy from stable hyperthyroidism.

Researchers amplified the TCR beta CDR3 regions from RNA transcripts. The study used the HTBI primer set for a first-round RT-PCR of the TCR CDR3. TCRdb redid the calling of the multiplex PCR reads with MiXCR, one entry per CDR3 protein. The top ten hold 50% of the sample, which has fewer than 350,000 distinct CDR3 sequences, approximately 22% seen once. A note on this clonotype: Its antigen remains unknown.

The sequencing sample was made of blood. The TCR originated in a woman in her forties or fifties with Graves' hyperthyroidism. This chain links TRBV28 with TRBJ2-6, with D maybe TRBD1 (5 bases). Written as DNA, the CDR3 is TGTGCCAGCAGTTTGACAGCAACTGGGGCCAACGTCCTGACTTTC. It is translated as CASSLTATGANVLTF.